Each of the 27 T cell receptor beta chains below was sequenced from the same sample in a study of T cell responses to AZD1222 COVID-19 vaccine. Sequenced by immunoSEQ multiplex PCR; TCRdb stores in-frame clones only, minus some. The profile shows some 150,000 clones, 89% of them singletons. Material: peripheral blood, obtained on day 0 of AZD1222 vaccination. Receptor source: an adult in good health.

This clone was observed a handful of times. The chain is built from TRBV7-2 and TRBJ1-2, with 12 bases that match TRBD1. V lost 3 bases, J lost 8 bases, and 13 bases stayed unmatched. The CDR3 length is 17 residues. The germline V gene encodes CDR1 SGHTA and CDR2 FQGNSA. Here the CDR3 reads CASSFSREGQGAGGYTF. The CDR3 coding sequence is TGTGCCAGCAGCTTTAGCAGAGAGGGACAGGGGGCGGGCGGCTACACCTTC.

The chain carries TRBV10-1 and TRBJ2-2, with 7 bases aligning to TRBD2. This CDR3 comprises 15 residues. From germline, CDR1 is WNHNN and CDR2 SYGVQD (reference sequence). J was trimmed by 4 bases and V by 5 bases; bases with no gene match: 7. CDR3 sequence reads: CASSTHGGGTGELFF. CDR3 bases: TGCGCCAGCAGTACTCATGGGGGGGGCACCGGGGAGCTGTTTTTT.

The chain carries TRBV5-1 and TRBJ1-2; 8 nucleotides align to TRBD1. Germline values: CDR1 SGHRS, CDR2 YFSETQ. This CDR3 is built from 13 residues. With V trimmed by 3 bases and J by 7 bases, 5 bases remained unmatched. This CDR3 reads CASSSGQAGGYTF. The CDR3 region has the DNA TGCGCCAGCAGCTCGGGACAGGCTGGTGGCTACACCTTC.

This clone was recorded once. V is TRBV11-2 and J is TRBJ2-2; no clear D gene. The germline V and J ends were trimmed by 5 bases and 0 bases, with 13 bases remaining between them. Germline values: CDR1 SGHAT, CDR2 FQNNGV. This CDR3 is 16 amino acids long. CDR3 protein: CASSPRLLANTGELFF. In nucleotides, the CDR3 is TGTGCCAGCAGCCCCAGGCTCCTCGCGAACACCGGGGAGCTGTTTTTT.

The table lists this clone with a count of one. The genes are TRBV5-1 and TRBJ2-7; the match to TRBD1 covers 11 bases. Per the germline V gene, CDR1 is SGHRS and CDR2 is YFSETQ. Trimming removed 3 bases from V and 1 base from J; junction bases left unmatched: 0. The CDR3 contains 14 residues. CDR3 in DNA: TGCGCCAGCAGCTGGGACAGGGGGTCCTACGAGCAGTACTTC. It translates to CASSWDRGSYEQYF.

CDR3 in DNA: TGTGCCAGCAGCGTAGGTAATCCCCTCACTGAAGCTTTCTTT. Translation: CASSVGNPLTEAFF. The rearrangement links TRBV9 to TRBJ1-1; D not certain. Germline V lookup: CDR1 SGDLS, CDR2 YYNGEE. The CDR3 is 14 amino acids. The V and J ends lost 0 bases and 4 bases respectively, with 10 bases between them. The complete variable domain, with remaining parts taken from reference TRBV9 and TRBJ1-1, reads DSGVTQTPKHLITATGQRVTLRCSPRSGDLSVYWYQQSLDQGLQFLIQYYNGEERAKGNILERFSAQQFPDLHSELNLSSLELGDSALYFCASSVGNPLTEAFFGQGTRLTVV.

V gene TRBV6-5 combines with J gene TRBJ2-7; 12 bases line up with TRBD1. V was clipped by 6 bases and J by 4 bases; unmatched bases: 7. This CDR3 is 15 amino acids long. CDR1 and CDR2 (germline): MNHEY, SVGAGI. In DNA form, the CDR3 reads TGTGCCAGCAGACCCGGGACAGGGGGCGATTACGAGCAGTACTTC. Amino acid sequence: CASRPGTGGDYEQYF.

The chain employs TRBV9 and TRBJ2-2, with 8 nucleotides matching TRBD2. The trim removed 3 bases at V and 0 bases at J, leaving 10 bases unmatched. The CDR3 spans 18 residues. Germline V gives CDR1 SGDLS, CDR2 YYNGEE. The CDR3 spells CASSAKDSGVANTGELFF. CDR3 bases: TGTGCCAGCAGCGCCAAAGATAGCGGGGTAGCGAACACCGGGGAGCTGTTTTTT.

The CDR3 loop reads CASSPLLGGAYYGYTF. Written as DNA, the CDR3 is TGTGCCAGCAGCCCACTTCTGGGGGGGGCCTACTATGGCTACACCTTC. The J gene is TRBJ1-2, the V gene TRBV7-9; possibly TRBD1 for D (6 bases). CDR1 and CDR2 from the germline V gene are SEHNR and FQNEAQ (reference sequence). Trimming shortened V by 5 bases and J by 3 bases, and 19 bases separated the two germline ends. The CDR3 contains 16 residues.

The chain links TRBV5-6 to TRBJ2-1, with 8 positions matching TRBD2. CDR1 is SGHDT, CDR2 YYEEEE, per germline. CDR3 length: 17 residues. J gave up 4 bases and V 4 bases, and 13 bases lay outside the gene matches. CDR3 DNA sequence: TGTGCCAGCAGCCCCCGGCGTGGCGGGGGGAATTACAATGAGCAGTTCTTC. Translated: CASSPRRGGGNYNEQFF.

A few counts support this clone. The V gene is TRBV4-3, the J gene TRBJ1-1, with no clear D. The V end lost 2 bases, the J end lost 8 bases, and 12 bases lay between the germline ends. Germline CDR1 is LGHNA and CDR2 is YSLEER. CDR3 size: 13 residues. CDR3 loop: CASSQTRRHEAFF. CDR3 bases: TGCGCCAGCAGCCAAACTAGGCGACACGAAGCTTTCTTT.

DNA of the CDR3: TGTGCCAGCACCCAAGGAAACACCATATATTTT. Translation gives CASTQGNTIYF. The chain carries TRBV7-2 and TRBJ1-3; D ambiguous. The germline V and J ends were trimmed by 7 bases and 4 bases, with 5 bases remaining between them. Germline lookup yields CDR1 SGHTA and CDR2 FQGNSA. The CDR3 extends over 11 amino acids.

The chain recombines TRBV27 with TRBJ1-1; no clear D. The CDR3 runs 12 residues. In germline, CDR1 is MNHEY, CDR2 SMNVEV (reference sequence). Trimming pared 6 bases from V and 7 bases from J, leaving 12 bases between. The CDR3 sequence is CASSLLGSEAFF. In nucleotides, the CDR3 is TGTGCCAGCAGCTTGTTAGGGAGTGAAGCTTTCTTT.

The chain links TRBV19 to TRBJ2-7; TRBD2 agrees at 12 bases. The germline CDR1 and CDR2 sequences are LNHDA and SQIVND (reference sequence). With V trimmed by 6 bases and J by 6 bases, 9 bases remained unmatched. The CDR3 has 15 amino acids. The CDR3 sequence is CASSLAGGYKAEQYF. In nucleotides, the CDR3 is TGTGCCAGTAGCCTAGCGGGAGGGTACAAGGCCGAGCAGTACTTC.

This chain links TRBV19 with TRBJ2-1; D not resolved. The V gene's germline CDR1 is LNHDA and CDR2 SQIVND (reference sequence). This CDR3 has 14 amino acids. V lost 6 bases, J lost 1 base, and 10 bases lay in between. The CDR3: CASRVHRSYNEQFF. DNA for the CDR3: TGTGCCAGTAGGGTACATAGGTCCTACAATGAGCAGTTCTTC. Filled out from reference TRBV19 and TRBJ2-1, the complete variable domain reads DGGITQSPKYLFRKEGQNVTLSCEQNLNHDAMYWYRQDPGQGLRLIYYSQIVNDFQKGDIAEGYSVSREKKESFPLTVTSAQKNPTAFYLCASRVHRSYNEQFFGPGTRLTVL.

The V gene is TRBV6-2 or TRBV6-3, the J gene TRBJ2-1; possible D gene TRBD1, 6 bases. Per the germline V gene, CDR1 is MNHEY and CDR2 is SVGEGT. With 4 bases removed from V and 7 bases from J, the gap between germline ends came to 8 bases. The CDR3 sequence is 12 residues long. CDR3 sequence (DNA): TGTGCCAGCAGTTTCAGGGGAAATGAGCAGTTCTTC. Its translation: CASSFRGNEQFF.

This clone is labeled medium-sized (0.01 to 0.1%). Other DNA sequences in this sample translate to the same CDR3. V and J are TRBV27 and TRBJ1-1; D is uncertain. The CDR3 consists of 12 residues. Looked up from germline, CDR1 is MNHEY and CDR2 is SMNVEV (reference sequence). Deletions cut 5 bases from V and 5 bases from J, with 9 bases between. CDR3 in amino acids: CASSPKGTEAFF. In DNA form, the CDR3 reads TGTGCCAGCAGTCCCAAGGGAACTGAAGCTTTCTTT.

The chain employs TRBV6-2 or TRBV6-3 and TRBJ1-5; D is uncertain. Between the trimmed V and J ends, which lost 2 bases and 0 bases, there was a span of 11 bases. The length of the CDR3 is 16 residues. Germline V gene sequence: CDR1 MNHEY, CDR2 SVGEGT. The chain's CDR3 is CASSYRAAYSNQPQHF. In DNA, the CDR3 is TGTGCCAGCAGTTACCGTGCGGCTTATAGCAATCAGCCCCAGCATTTT.

The sample holds one count of this clone. The chain uses TRBV5-6 and TRBJ2-2; TRBD2 might be the D (5 bases). Looked up from germline, CDR1 is SGHDT and CDR2 is YYEEEE. The CDR3 is 15 residues long. Trimming removed 7 bases at V and 6 bases at J, with 19 bases between. DNA of the CDR3: TGTGCCAGCGGGAGATGGTCGGGGAGTGCCGGGGAGCTGTTTTTT. Amino acids: CASGRWSGSAGELFF. Variable domain in full (rest from reference TRBV5-6 and TRBJ2-2): DAGVTQSPTHLIKTRGQQVTLRCSPKSGHDTVSWYQQALGQGPQFIFQYYEEEERQRGNFPDRFSGHQFPNYSSELNVNALLLGDSALYLCASGRWSGSAGELFFGEGSRLTVL.

V usage is TRBV25-1 and J usage is TRBJ2-7; tentatively, D is TRBD1 or TRBD2 (5 bases each). Trimming left V 8 bases short and J 2 bases short, with 13 bases between. Looked up from germline, CDR1 is MGHDK and CDR2 is SYGVNS. There are 13 residues in the CDR3. In nucleotides, the CDR3 is TGTGCCAGCGGACTCAGGGTCACCTACGAGCAGTACTTC. Translating it yields CASGLRVTYEQYF.

This sequence joins TRBV12-3 or TRBV12-4 and TRBJ2-7; possible D gene TRBD1, 6 bases. V shed 9 bases and J shed 0 bases, with 12 bases lying between them. The CDR3 length is 13 residues. The CDR3: CARIDRSSYEQYF. In DNA, the CDR3 is TGTGCCAGAATCGACAGGAGCTCCTACGAGCAGTACTTC.

The genes are TRBV19 and TRBJ1-1; 9 positions match TRBD1. This CDR3 spans 15 amino acids. Germline CDR1 reads LNHDA; CDR2 reads SQIVND (reference sequence). The trim removed 9 bases at V and 5 bases at J, leaving 13 bases unmatched. CDR3 DNA: TGTGCCAGCCAGGGTCCGGGACAGGGAAAAACTGAAGCTTTCTTT. It codes for CASQGPGQGKTEAFF.

This clone was counted once. This CDR3 is CASSIGDRSGQPQHF. CDR3 in DNA: TGTGCCAGTAGTATAGGGGACAGGAGCGGTCAGCCCCAGCATTTT. The chain has TRBV19 and TRBJ1-5; 8 positions match TRBD1. Trimming took 1 base from V and 6 from J; bases not matched to a gene: 5. The germline gives CDR1 LNHDA, CDR2 SQIVND (reference sequence). The CDR3 sequence is 15 residues long.

The chain joins TRBV15 to TRBJ1-5; D is uncertain. Germline V gene data show CDR1 as LNHNV and CDR2 as YYDKDF (reference sequence). V was cut by 0 bases and J by 4 bases, with 13 bases left in between. The CDR3 has 16 amino acids. Here the CDR3 DNA reads TGTGCCACCAGCAGAGATAAAGGGTCGAGGAATCAGCCCCAGCATTTT. This gives the protein CATSRDKGSRNQPQHF.

The V call is TRBV1, the J call TRBJ2-3; the table gives TRBD2 as D, unverified against the DNA. TRBV1 represents a pseudogene. The CDR3 loop spans 20 amino acids. The CDR3 reads CTSSQVAAGGPDPYTDTQYF. CDR3 coding DNA: TGCACCAGCAGCCAAGTGGCAGCGGGAGGGCCAGATCCTTACACAGATACGCAGTATTTT.

Only a few counts were recorded for this clone. V gene TRBV28 combines with J gene TRBJ1-1, with TRBD1 matching over 7 bases. The CDR3 has 16 amino acids. Germline CDR1 MDHEN, CDR2 SYDVKM. V gave up 3 bases and J gave up 4 bases; unmatched junction bases: 11. The CDR3 is CASSLPPEAGGTEAFF. CDR3 DNA: TGTGCCAGCAGTTTGCCGCCCGAGGCAGGGGGCACTGAAGCTTTCTTT.

This clone has just one count. This sequence joins TRBV7-9 and TRBJ2-6; possibly TRBD1 or TRBD2 for D (6 bases each). Germline CDR1 SEHNR, CDR2 FQNEAQ (reference sequence). The CDR3 runs 15 residues. Trimming stripped 4 bases from V and 3 bases from J, with 10 bases between. The CDR3 coding sequence is TGTGCCAGCAGCTGGAGGGGGTTTGGGGCCAACGTCCTGACTTTC. Protein: CASSWRGFGANVLTF.